The 17 T cell receptor beta chains reported below all come from one sample, sequenced in a study of T cell repertoires in cytomegalovirus infection. TCRdb used MiXCR to reprocess the reads, holding one entry per CDR3 protein. The repertoire includes around 750,000 distinct CDR3 sequences, approximately 32% of them detected once, and 12% sits in the top ten. Their recognized antigens are unknown. This material consisted of cultured CD8+ T cells from PBMCs, taken from culture after CMV antigen stimulation. The source is a human donor in good health (CMV status not recorded). Some clones in this sample may be carry-over from other donors' samples.

J is TRBJ2-7 and V is TRBV12-3 or TRBV12-4, with 8 bases that match TRBD1. The junction had 8 bases not matched to a gene; V was cut back by 2 bases and J by 5 bases. This CDR3 contains 15 residues. The CDR3 protein is CASSLRQGAGNEQYF. In nucleotides, the CDR3 is TGTGCCAGCAGTTTACGGCAGGGGGCAGGGAACGAGCAGTACTTC.

This clonotype was found a few times. The chain has TRBV7-8 and TRBJ1-2; D is perhaps TRBD1 (5 bases). The V gene lost 2 bases and the J gene lost 4 bases, with 11 bases spanning the gap. The germline CDR1 and CDR2 sequences are SGHVS and FQNEAQ. This CDR3 has 14 amino acids. CDR3 bases: TGTGCCAGCAGCTTAAGAGGGGTGCCCTATGGCTACACCTTC. Its translation: CASSLRGVPYGYTF. Full variable domain (outside the CDR3, taken from reference TRBV7-8 and TRBJ1-2): GAGVSQSPRYKVAKRGQDVALRCDPISGHVSLFWYQQALGQGPEFLTYFQNEAQLDKSGLPSDRFFAERPEGSVSTLKIQRTQQEDSAVYLCASSLRGVPYGYTFGSGTRLTVV.

The V gene is TRBV2, the J gene TRBJ2-5; 8 nucleotides align to TRBD2. This CDR3 has 16 residues. Germline V gene sequence: CDR1 SNHLY, CDR2 FYNNEI. V was clipped by 8 bases and J by 1 base; unmatched bases: 12. CDR3 amino acids: CASLREAGALQETQYF. DNA of the CDR3: TGTGCCAGCCTGAGAGAAGCGGGGGCCCTCCAAGAGACCCAGTACTTC.

The table lists this clonotype with a few counts. The rearrangement links TRBV5-5 to TRBJ2-6, with 7 bases fitting TRBD2. The length of the CDR3 is 15 residues. Trimming at V came to 2 bases and at J to 2 bases, leaving 1 base not matched to a gene. Germline V gene sequence: CDR1 SGHKS, CDR2 YYEKEE (reference sequence). This chain's CDR3 is CASSFGRAGANVLTF. The CDR3, as DNA: TGTGCCAGCAGCTTTGGGAGGGCTGGGGCCAACGTCCTGACTTTC.

There are a few counts of this clonotype. The J gene is TRBJ1-4, the V gene TRBV7-9; TRBD1 agrees at 9 bases. This CDR3 has 17 residues. Germline values: CDR1 SEHNR, CDR2 FQNEAQ (reference sequence). Trimming took 3 bases from V and 4 from J; bases not matched to a gene: 9. The CDR3 loop reads CASSFSGQGQGNEKLFF. The CDR3 DNA sequence: TGTGCCAGCAGCTTCTCAGGACAGGGGCAGGGTAATGAAAAACTGTTTTTT.

As concerns this clonotype: A much more abundant neighbour one base away suggests this may be a read error. The chain employs TRBV7-2 and TRBJ1-2; weak D call: TRBD1 (6 bases). The CDR3 has 14 amino acids. V lost 3 bases and J 4 bases, leaving 12 bases between the germline ends. Germline V CDR1 and CDR2: SGHTA, FQGNSA. CDR3 sequence (DNA): TGTGCCAGCAGCTTTGAGGGGGAAAGCTATGGCTACACCTTC. The encoded protein is CASSFEGESYGYTF.

The table lists this clonotype with many counts. The rearrangement links TRBV11-3 to TRBJ2-5, with 7 bases matching TRBD1. The length of the CDR3 is 14 residues. With V trimmed by 5 bases and J by 1 base, 4 bases remained unmatched. Germline CDR1 and CDR2: SGHNT and YENEEA. CDR3 DNA sequence: TGTGCCAGCAGCCCCCGGGACAGCCAAGAGACCCAGTACTTC. It is translated as CASSPRDSQETQYF.

This clonotype has a handful of counts. V usage is TRBV10-1 and J usage is TRBJ1-1; TRBD1 aligns across 9 bases. The CDR3 is 11 amino acids. With V trimmed by 6 bases and J by 12 bases, 5 bases remained unmatched. Per the germline V gene, CDR1 is WNHNN and CDR2 is SYGVQD (reference sequence). The CDR3 sequence is CASRTGGETFF. CDR3 DNA sequence: TGCGCCAGCAGAACAGGGGGCGAAACTTTCTTT.

DNA of the CDR3: TGTGCCAGCAGTGATCGGCGGGACACCTACGAGCAGTACTTC. It specifies CASSDRRDTYEQYF. The V gene is TRBV6-1, the J gene TRBJ2-7; TRBD1 or TRBD2 may be the D gene (6 bases each). Germline V gene data show CDR1 as MNHNS and CDR2 as SASEGT. V gave up 3 bases and J gave up 2 bases, with 11 bases separating them. This CDR3 is 14 amino acids long.

The sample holds many counts of this clonotype. CDR3 region: CASSPKGEQLFF. The CDR3 coding sequence is TGTGCCAGCAGCCCAAAGGGCGAGCAGCTGTTTTTT. This chain uses TRBV7-9 with TRBJ2-2; D unresolved. CDR1 and CDR2 (germline): SEHNR, FQNEAQ (reference sequence). CDR3 length: 12 residues. V lost 5 bases to trimming and J lost 12 bases, with 13 bases between them.

This clonotype was recorded a few times. The rearrangement links TRBV7-3 to TRBJ2-2; possible D gene TRBD1, 6 bases. Germline V gives CDR1 SGHTA, CDR2 FQGTGA. The CDR3 totals 16 residues. V was pared by 3 bases and J by 5 bases, with 16 bases between. The CDR3 is CASSFGVDRGTGELFF. The CDR3 nucleotides read TGTGCCAGCAGCTTCGGTGTGGACAGAGGGACCGGGGAGCTGTTTTTT. Based on the CDR3 plus reference TRBV7-3 and TRBJ2-2, the full variable domain is GAGVSQTPSNKVTEKGKYVELRCDPISGHTALYWYRQSLGQGPEFLIYFQGTGAADDSGLPNDRFFAVRPEGSVSTLKIQRTERGDSAVYLCASSFGVDRGTGELFFGEGSRLTVL.

This clonotype has just a few counts. The chain carries TRBV7-8 and TRBJ1-1; D is ambiguous. The germline V gene has CDR1 SGHVS and CDR2 FQNEAQ. The V and J ends lost 4 bases and 1 base respectively, with 19 bases between them. CDR3 length: 17 amino acids. Here the CDR3 DNA reads TGTGCCAGCAGCTACCTTGCACGTTTAGACCGGAACACTGAAGCTTTCTTT. It codes for CASSYLARLDRNTEAFF.

This sequence joins TRBV7-9 and TRBJ2-1; D remains ambiguous. Germline V gene sequence: CDR1 SEHNR, CDR2 FQNEAQ (reference sequence). The germline V and J ends were trimmed by 5 bases and 10 bases, with 12 bases remaining between them. This CDR3 contains 12 residues. The CDR3 DNA follows: TGTGCCAGCAGCATCATTGTGGACGAGCAGTTCTTC. Residues: CASSIIVDEQFF.

In this sample, this clonotype turned up many times. The rearrangement joins TRBV19 to TRBJ1-5; D not resolved. V lost 6 bases to trimming and J lost 5 bases, with 20 bases between them. CDR3 length: 16 amino acids. From germline, CDR1 is LNHDA and CDR2 SQIVND (reference sequence). The DNA for the CDR3 is TGTGCCAGTAGCAATCAGAGGGTTTCGGTGGATCAGCCCCAGCATTTT. Translated, it gives CASSNQRVSVDQPQHF.

The chain recombines TRBV4-3 with TRBJ2-2; a weak D match, TRBD2 (5 bases). Germline CDR1 and CDR2: LGHNA and YSLEER. V shed 4 bases and J shed 4 bases, with 10 bases lying between them. CDR3 length: 14 amino acids. The CDR3 DNA reads as TGCGCCAGCAGCCCAGCCCGGGGCACCGGGGAGCTGTTTTTT. This codes for CASSPARGTGELFF.

In regard to this clonotype: One end of the junction varies from germline; a read error may be responsible. This chain connects TRBV12-5 to TRBJ2-7; D remains ambiguous. CDR1 LGHNT and CDR2 FRNRAP come from the germline V gene. CDR3 length: 14 residues. CDR3 sequence (DNA): TGTGCTAGTGGTTTGCTGCAGGACCCCTACGTGCAGTACTTC. Protein product: CASGLLQDPYVQYF.

This clonotype was recorded a few times. The chain carries TRBV27 and TRBJ2-1, with TRBD2 matching over 7 bases. V lost 6 bases, J lost 7 bases, and 3 bases stayed unmatched. The CDR3 sequence is 12 residues long. Germline CDR1 is MNHEY and CDR2 is SMNVEV (reference sequence). CDR3 nucleotide sequence: TGTGCCAGCAGGGGGGGGTTTAATGAGCAGTTCTTC. Protein product: CASRGGFNEQFF.